A single T cell receptor beta chain is shown here with its context. Its target is unknown. This entry is derived from a study of shared clonotypes between healthy human individuals. Study results and caveats: It was the non-shared clonotypes that had lower generation probabilities than clonotypes shared by all four donors.

The naive CD8 population came from CD45RO-negative cells selected for CCR7, without terminally differentiated effector memory CD45RA+ cells. Measured with immunoSEQ multiplex PCR; TCRdb has only the in-frame clones, and not every one. The table has 1.5 million to 2.5 million clones, around 96% seen once. V shed 3 bases and J 0 bases; nucleotides not matched to a gene: 1. Germline V gene lookup returns CDR1 SGHNT and CDR2 YYREEE (reference sequence). This CDR3 contains 14 residues. Source material: naive CD8+ T cells sorted from blood. This chain uses TRBV5-4 with TRBJ2-3; 7 bases align to TRBD2. The origin of this receptor is a man aged 18 to 35 in good health. CDR3 residues: CASSYGGSTDTQYF. The CDR3 DNA reads TGTGCCAGCAGCTACGGGGGGAGCACAGATACGCAGTATTTT.